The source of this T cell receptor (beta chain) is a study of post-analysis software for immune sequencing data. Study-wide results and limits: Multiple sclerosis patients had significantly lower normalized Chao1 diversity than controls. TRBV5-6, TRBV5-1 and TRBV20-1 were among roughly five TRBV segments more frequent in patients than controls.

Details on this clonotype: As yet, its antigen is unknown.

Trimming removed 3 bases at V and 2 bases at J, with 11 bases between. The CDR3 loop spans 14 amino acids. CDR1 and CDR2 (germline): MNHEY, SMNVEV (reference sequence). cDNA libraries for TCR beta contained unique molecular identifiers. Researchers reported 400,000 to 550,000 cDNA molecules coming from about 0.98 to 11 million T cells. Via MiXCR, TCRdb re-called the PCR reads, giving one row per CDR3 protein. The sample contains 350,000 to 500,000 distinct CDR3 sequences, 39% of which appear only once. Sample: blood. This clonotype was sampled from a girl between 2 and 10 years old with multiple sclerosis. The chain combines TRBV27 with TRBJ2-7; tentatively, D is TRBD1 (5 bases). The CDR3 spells CASSFVGAAYEQYF. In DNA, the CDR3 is TGTGCCAGCAGTTTCGTTGGGGCAGCCTACGAGCAGTACTTC.